This is a list of T cell receptor beta chains from one sample in a study of T cells in Graves' hyperthyroidism and ophthalmopathy. Each CDR3 protein is one row after TCRdb ran MiXCR on the multiplex PCR reads. The table lists hundreds of thousands of distinct CDR3 sequences, around 15% of them singletons. Sequenced: blood. All receptors derive from a woman in her thirties or forties with Graves' ophthalmopathy. Both conserved end residues are part of each CDR3. Fields, in order: J gene, V gene, clone size, D gene, CDR3 DNA, CDR3 protein. The D gene is left open where the match is weak. Part of the rows lack a size; the others show once, few, many or a class for expanded clones.

J: TRBJ2-7; V: TRBV28; size: many; D: .; DNA: TGTGCCAGCACCGGACAGAGTAAATTTTACGAGCAGTACTTC; CDR3: CASTGQSKFYEQYF
J: TRBJ2-7; V: TRBV7-6; size: .; D: .; DNA: TGTGCCAGCAGCTTATCAGCAGGCCCAATCTCCTACGAGCAGTACTTC; CDR3: CASSLSAGPISYEQYF
J: TRBJ1-2; V: TRBV11-2; size: many; D: .; DNA: TGTGCCAGCAGCTTAGGTCTGGGCGGGAACTATGGCTACACCTTC; CDR3: CASSLGLGGNYGYTF
J: TRBJ1-2; V: TRBV6-2/TRBV6-3; size: .; D: .; DNA: TGTGCCAGCAGTCACCTAAATGGCTACACCTTC; CDR3: CASSHLNGYTF
J: TRBJ2-7; V: TRBV12-3/TRBV12-4; size: many; D: TRBD2; DNA: TGTGCCAGCAGTTTTCGAACACTCCTAGCGGGAGGATCTCGGGAGCAGTACTTC; CDR3: CASSFRTLLAGGSREQYF
J: TRBJ1-2; V: TRBV28; size: many; D: .; DNA: TGTGCCAGCAGTTCGGGACTGCTCTATGGCTACACCTTC; CDR3: CASSSGLLYGYTF
J: TRBJ2-7; V: TRBV28; size: many; D: TRBD2; DNA: TGTGCCAGCAGCGGAGATGGGAGCGGACTAGGGGACGAGCAGTACTTC; CDR3: CASSGDGSGLGDEQYF
J: TRBJ2-4; V: TRBV7-8; size: few; D: .; DNA: TGTGCCAGCAGCTGGATCGGGGCCGACCAAAACATTCAGTACTTC; CDR3: CASSWIGADQNIQYF
J: TRBJ1-1; V: TRBV12-3/TRBV12-4; size: many; D: .; DNA: TGTGCCAGCAGTTCCTTGCGGCTGAACACTGAAGCTTTCTTT; CDR3: CASSSLRLNTEAFF
J: TRBJ1-1; V: TRBV19; size: many; D: .; DNA: TGTGCCAGTAGTATGTATGACACGAGGACTGAAGCTTTCTTT; CDR3: CASSMYDTRTEAFF
J: TRBJ2-5; V: TRBV18; size: .; D: TRBD2; DNA: TGTGCCAGCTCACTGGCCGGGACTAGCGGGATTTTCGGATTGAAGACCCAGTACTTC; CDR3: CASSLAGTSGIFGLKTQYF
J: TRBJ1-2; V: TRBV18; size: few; D: .; DNA: TGTGCCAGCTCACCACTTCGGGAACGTAACGAGAATGGCTACACCTTC; CDR3: CASSPLRERNENGYTF
J: TRBJ1-1; V: TRBV7-9; size: .; D: .; DNA: TGTGCCAGCAGCCCCAGTCTTAGTGTGGTGGCTTTCTTT; CDR3: CASSPSLSVVAFF
J: TRBJ2-6; V: TRBV28; size: .; D: TRBD1; DNA: TGTGCCAGCACCCCCCTTGGACAGGGTGTTTCTGGGGCCAACGTCCTGACTTTC; CDR3: CASTPLGQGVSGANVLTF
J: TRBJ2-7; V: TRBV5-1; size: many; D: .; DNA: TGCGCCAGCAGCTTGGGTAGTTCCGGGACGGTCCGGGCGCAGTACTTC; CDR3: CASSLGSSGTVRAQYF
J: TRBJ2-5; V: TRBV9; size: many; D: .; DNA: TGTGCCAGCAGCCAGGGACCCGTTCAAGAGACCCAGTACTTC; CDR3: CASSQGPVQETQYF
J: TRBJ2-6; V: TRBV7-6; size: many; D: .; DNA: TGTGCCAGCAGCTCTTATGCCAACTCTGGGGCCAACGTCCTGACTTTC; CDR3: CASSSYANSGANVLTF
J: TRBJ2-7; V: TRBV6-5; size: many; D: TRBD1; DNA: TGTGCCAGCATGGTTGCCCTGGGACAGGTGCGGGAAGCAGGACCATACGAGCAGTACTTC; CDR3: CASMVALGQVREAGPYEQYF
J: TRBJ1-2; V: TRBV30; size: .; D: .; DNA: TGTGCCTGGAGTGTACGGCAGGGGCGCTATGGCTACACCTTC; CDR3: CAWSVRQGRYGYTF
J: TRBJ1-5; V: TRBV12-3/TRBV12-4; size: many; D: .; DNA: TGTGCCAGCAGTTCGAACCAGGGGACACGAGAGCCCCAGCATTTT; CDR3: CASSSNQGTREPQHF
J: TRBJ2-7; V: TRBV29-1; size: many; D: TRBD2; DNA: TGCAGCGTCCTCAGGACTAGCGGTGCCTACGAGCAGTACTTC; CDR3: CSVLRTSGAYEQYF
J: TRBJ2-2; V: TRBV29-1; size: .; D: .; DNA: TGCAGCGTTGAAATGTCGGGGTACACCGGGGAGCTGTTTTTT; CDR3: CSVEMSGYTGELFF
J: TRBJ1-3; V: TRBV7-9; size: .; D: .; DNA: TGTGCCAGCAGCTTACTTCCTAACTCTGGAAACACCATATATTTT; CDR3: CASSLLPNSGNTIYF
J: TRBJ1-1; V: TRBV6-2/TRBV6-3; size: many; D: TRBD1; DNA: TGTGCCAGCAGTTACCAGACAGGGGGGAACACTGAAGCTTTCTTT; CDR3: CASSYQTGGNTEAFF
J: TRBJ1-1; V: TRBV12-5; size: many; D: TRBD1; DNA: TGTGCTAGTGGTTTGCCCCTCAGGGGGTCTGAAGCTTTCTTT; CDR3: CASGLPLRGSEAFF
J: TRBJ2-3; V: TRBV27; size: .; D: TRBD1; DNA: TGTGCCAGCAGTTTATTCGGGACAGGGGGAACAGATACGCAGTATTTT; CDR3: CASSLFGTGGTDTQYF
J: TRBJ1-3; V: TRBV9; size: many; D: TRBD1; DNA: TGTGCCAGCAGCCCACGACAGGGCGTCTCTGGAAACACCATATATTTT; CDR3: CASSPRQGVSGNTIYF
J: TRBJ2-5; V: TRBV28; size: few; D: TRBD2; DNA: TGTGCCAGCAGTTTTAGAGCGGGGGCACCAAGGACCCAGTACTTC; CDR3: CASSFRAGAPRTQYF
J: TRBJ1-1; V: TRBV7-8; size: many; D: .; DNA: TGTGCCAGCAGACCCCCGGGACATATGAACACTGAAGCTTTCTTT; CDR3: CASRPPGHMNTEAFF
J: TRBJ1-1; V: TRBV3-1; size: few; D: TRBD1; DNA: TGTGCCAGCAGCCAGCCGGGACAGGGATCTAAAGAAGCTTTCTTT; CDR3: CASSQPGQGSKEAFF
J: TRBJ2-2; V: TRBV19; size: few; D: .; DNA: TGTGCCAGTAGTATATTTTTCGGGTATTTGAAAATCACCGGGGAGCTGTTTTTT; CDR3: CASSIFFGYLKITGELFF
J: TRBJ1-6; V: TRBV11-2; size: few; D: .; DNA: TGTGCCAGCAGCCTAAGGCAGGAGGGCGGCTCCTATAATTCACCCCTCCACTTT; CDR3: CASSLRQEGGSYNSPLHF
J: TRBJ1-1; V: TRBV29-1; size: many; D: TRBD1; DNA: TGCAGCGCTAACCGACAGGGGTACACTGAAGCTTTCTTT; CDR3: CSANRQGYTEAFF
J: TRBJ1-1; V: TRBV12-3/TRBV12-4; size: many; D: TRBD1; DNA: TGTGCCAGCAGTCTTACAGGGGAAGAGCGCACTGAAGCTTTCTTT; CDR3: CASSLTGEERTEAFF
J: TRBJ2-4; V: TRBV15; size: few; D: TRBD2; DNA: TGTGCCACCAGCAGAGGCGATAGCGGGATTGGAGGAGCCAAAAACATTCAGTACTTC; CDR3: CATSRGDSGIGGAKNIQYF
J: TRBJ2-7; V: TRBV28; size: many; D: TRBD2; DNA: TGTGCCAGCAAAAGCGGGGTGTACGAGCAGTACTTC; CDR3: CASKSGVYEQYF
J: TRBJ1-2; V: TRBV10-3; size: many; D: .; DNA: TGTGCCATCAGTGAAGATGCTAACTATGGCTACACCTTC; CDR3: CAISEDANYGYTF
J: TRBJ2-1; V: TRBV5-1; size: many; D: .; DNA: TGCGCCAGCAGCTTGGTTATGGTTGACGAGCAGTTCTTC; CDR3: CASSLVMVDEQFF
J: TRBJ1-6; V: TRBV30; size: many; D: .; DNA: TGTGCCGGGCAGAGTGGCGGGGGAGATTCACCCCTCCACTTT; CDR3: CAGQSGGGDSPLHF
J: TRBJ2-7; V: TRBV3-1; size: many; D: TRBD2; DNA: TGTGCCAGCAGCCACGCTAGCGGAACCTACGAGCAGTACTTC; CDR3: CASSHASGTYEQYF
J: TRBJ1-2; V: TRBV2; size: many; D: .; DNA: TGTGCCAGCAGTGATCGGGGGCTCTACTCTAACGATGGCTACACCTTC; CDR3: CASSDRGLYSNDGYTF
J: TRBJ1-3; V: TRBV28; size: many; D: .; DNA: TGTGCCATACAGGGAAATGGAAACACCATATATTTT; CDR3: CAIQGNGNTIYF
J: TRBJ1-2; V: TRBV4-2; size: once; D: .; DNA: TGTGCCAGCAGCCAACGGGCGGGGGGGGCAGACTATGGCTACACCTTC; CDR3: CASSQRAGGADYGYTF
J: TRBJ2-7; V: TRBV5-1; size: many; D: TRBD2; DNA: TGCGCCAGCAGCTTCCTGACGGGAGGCTCTACGGACGAGCAGTACTTC; CDR3: CASSFLTGGSTDEQYF
J: TRBJ1-2; V: TRBV6-2/TRBV6-3; size: many; D: .; DNA: TGTGCCAGCAGCCCCGGGGACCTCGCAGCTCACAACTATGGCTACACCTTC; CDR3: CASSPGDLAAHNYGYTF
J: TRBJ2-7; V: TRBV11-2; size: many; D: TRBD1; DNA: TGTGCCAGCAGCTCCCGGGGACAGGGGTCCTACGAGCAGTACTTC; CDR3: CASSSRGQGSYEQYF
J: TRBJ1-1; V: TRBV6-1; size: few; D: .; DNA: TGTGCCAGCAGGGACCCCGGGGCATTGGAGAATTTCTTT; CDR3: CASRDPGALENFF
J: TRBJ1-2; V: TRBV29-1; size: few; D: .; DNA: TGCAGCGTCGTCTCTGTGAATAACTATGGCTACACCTTC; CDR3: CSVVSVNNYGYTF
J: TRBJ2-5; V: TRBV5-5; size: .; D: .; DNA: TGTGCCAGCAGCCTGGGACACCCTCGGGAGACCCAGTACTTC; CDR3: CASSLGHPRETQYF
J: TRBJ2-7; V: TRBV12-3/TRBV12-4; size: many; D: .; DNA: TGTGCCAGCAGTTACCGAGTAGTGAGCTCCTACGAGCAGTACTTC; CDR3: CASSYRVVSSYEQYF
J: TRBJ2-3; V: TRBV3-1; size: .; D: TRBD1; DNA: TGTGCCAGCAGCCAAGAACAGGGGATAGATACGCAGTATTTT; CDR3: CASSQEQGIDTQYF
J: TRBJ2-5; V: TRBV28; size: .; D: TRBD2; DNA: TGTGCCAGCACCTCCCCCCGGGGTAGCGGGAGAGGGGAGACCCAGTACTTC; CDR3: CASTSPRGSGRGETQYF
J: TRBJ1-2; V: TRBV4-3; size: few; D: TRBD1; DNA: TGCGCCAGCAGCCAACCTCAGGGGGATGGCTACACCTTC; CDR3: CASSQPQGDGYTF
J: TRBJ2-7; V: TRBV7-9; size: many; D: TRBD2; DNA: TGTGCCAGCAGCCCCCATAGCGGGAGATTCGAGCAGTACTTC; CDR3: CASSPHSGRFEQYF
J: TRBJ2-2; V: TRBV10-2; size: many; D: .; DNA: TGCGCCAGCAGTGGACTGACTAACACCGGGGAGCTGTTTTTT; CDR3: CASSGLTNTGELFF